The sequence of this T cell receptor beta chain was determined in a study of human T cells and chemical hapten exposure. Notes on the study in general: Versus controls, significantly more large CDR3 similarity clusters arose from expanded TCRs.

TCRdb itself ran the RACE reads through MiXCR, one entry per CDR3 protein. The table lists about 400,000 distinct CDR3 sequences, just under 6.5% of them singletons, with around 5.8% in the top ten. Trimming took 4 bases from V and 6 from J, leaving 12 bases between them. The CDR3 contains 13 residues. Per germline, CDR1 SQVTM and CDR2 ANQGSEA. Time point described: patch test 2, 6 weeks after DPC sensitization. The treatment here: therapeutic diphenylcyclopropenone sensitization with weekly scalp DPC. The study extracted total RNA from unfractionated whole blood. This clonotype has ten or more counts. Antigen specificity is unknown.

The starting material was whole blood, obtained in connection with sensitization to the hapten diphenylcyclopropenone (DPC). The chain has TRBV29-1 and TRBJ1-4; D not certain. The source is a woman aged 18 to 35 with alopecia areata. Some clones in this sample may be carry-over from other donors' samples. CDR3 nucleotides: TGCAGCGTTGTGCCGGGTTCCGATGAAAAACTGTTTTTT. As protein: CSVVPGSDEKLFF.